The sequence of this T cell receptor (beta chain) was determined in a study of T-cell reconstitution after alpha-beta-depleted transplantation in children. TCRbeta library preparation incorporated unique molecular identifiers. TCRdb processed the PCR reads anew with MiXCR; each CDR3 protein has one entry. The data contain around 92,000 distinct CDR3 sequences, more than 9% of them singletons. This clonotype was detected ten times or more. CDR3 length equals 18 residues. V was pared by 0 bases and J by 5 bases, with 8 bases of the junction left unmatched. Germline CDR1 reads SGHVS; CDR2 reads FQNEAQ. This sample comprised PBMCs from the stem cell graft donor, obtained from the stem cell graft. The V gene is TRBV7-8, the J gene TRBJ1-4; 11 positions match TRBD1. The TCR sequence derives from a human donor who donated a stem cell graft to a child with inherited bone marrow failure. The CDR3 sequence is CASSLAPPGQGANEKLFF. In DNA form, the CDR3 reads TGTGCCAGCAGCTTAGCGCCCCCAGGACAGGGGGCCAATGAAAAACTGTTTTTT.